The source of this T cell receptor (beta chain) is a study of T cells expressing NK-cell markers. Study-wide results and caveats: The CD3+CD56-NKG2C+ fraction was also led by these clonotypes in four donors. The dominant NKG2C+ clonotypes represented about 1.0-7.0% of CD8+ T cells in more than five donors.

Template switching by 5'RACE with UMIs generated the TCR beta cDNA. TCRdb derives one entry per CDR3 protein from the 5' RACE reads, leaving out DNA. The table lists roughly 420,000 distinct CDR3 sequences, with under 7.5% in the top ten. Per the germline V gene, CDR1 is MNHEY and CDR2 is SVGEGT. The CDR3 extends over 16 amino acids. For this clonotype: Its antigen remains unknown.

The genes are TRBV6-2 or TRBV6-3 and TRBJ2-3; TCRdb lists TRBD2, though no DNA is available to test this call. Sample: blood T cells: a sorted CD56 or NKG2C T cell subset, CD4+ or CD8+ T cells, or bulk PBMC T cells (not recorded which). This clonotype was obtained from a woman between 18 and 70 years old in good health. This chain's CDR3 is CASGGLAGSRTDTQYF.